Listed below are T cell receptor beta chains from one sample, sequenced in a study of blood T cell repertoires in COVID-19. Produced via immunoSEQ multiplex PCR; TCRdb's table is partial and in-frame only. The table shows 150,000 to 200,000 clones, with roughly three quarters occurring only once. Source material: PBMCs or T cells enriched from blood (not recorded which). Receptors originate from a woman in her fifties or sixties with acute COVID-19. Both conserved end residues are part of each CDR3. Fields, in order: clone size, V gene, D gene, J gene, CDR3 DNA, CDR3 protein. D genes are given only for firm matches. Clone size is shown for a subset of rows, as once, few, many or a class of expanded clone.

.,TRBV7-2,TRBD1,TRBJ1-1,TGTGCCAGCAGCTCTCAGGGGGCCAACACTGAAGCTTTCTTT,CASSSQGANTEAFF
.,TRBV6-5,TRBD1,TRBJ2-5,TGTGCCAGCAGGGACAGGGGGCAGGAGACCCAGTACTTC,CASRDRGQETQYF
once,TRBV2,.,TRBJ1-2,TGTGCCAGCAACACAGAAGGCTACACCTTC,CASNTEGYTF
.,TRBV24-1,TRBD1,TRBJ2-1,TGTGCCACCAGTGAGGGGGGGACAGGGAACAATGAGCAGTTCTTC,CATSEGGTGNNEQFF
.,TRBV4-1,TRBD1,TRBJ2-6,TGCGCCTCCTTGGACAGGAGAACTGGGGCCAACGTCCTGACTTTC,CASLDRRTGANVLTF
.,TRBV7-8,TRBD1,TRBJ1-1,TGTGCCAGCAGCGCCGCACAGGGGGCGGTCACTGAAGCTTTCTTT,CASSAAQGAVTEAFF
.,TRBV12-3/TRBV12-4,.,TRBJ1-1,TGTGCCAGCAGTTTGCGGGGAGTGGGTGAAGCTTTCTTT,CASSLRGVGEAFF
.,TRBV7-8,.,TRBJ1-1,TGTGCCAGCAGCTTAGGTGGCCTCCGAGGGGCTTTCTTT,CASSLGGLRGAFF
.,TRBV5-6,TRBD1,TRBJ1-2,TGTGCCAGCAGCTGGGACAGAACGAACTATGGCTACACCTTC,CASSWDRTNYGYTF
.,TRBV10-3,.,TRBJ1-1,TGTGCCATCAGTGAGTCGGCACAGGGAAAAGCTTTCTTT,CAISESAQGKAFF
.,TRBV5-3,TRBD1,TRBJ1-5,TGTGCCCTCGGTCGGGACAGGGAGGCGCAGGGCAATCAGCCCCAGCATTTT,CALGRDREAQGNQPQHF
.,TRBV6-5,.,TRBJ1-3,TGTGCCAGCAGTTACTCGAGGGCCTCTGGAAACACCATATATTTT,CASSYSRASGNTIYF
once,TRBV6-5,TRBD2,TRBJ2-1,TGTGCCAGCAGGGGGACTAGCAACGAGCAGTTCTTC,CASRGTSNEQFF
.,TRBV7-8,TRBD1,TRBJ1-2,TGTGCCAGCAGGAACCGGGACAGCGACTCCCACACCTTC,CASRNRDSDSHTF
.,TRBV24-1,TRBD2,TRBJ2-1,TGTGCCACCAGTGACCCCGGGGGGAACAATGAGCAGTTCTTC,CATSDPGGNNEQFF
.,TRBV18,TRBD1,TRBJ1-5,TGTGCCAGCTCACGGGACAGGGGCAGCAATCAGCCCCAGCATTTT,CASSRDRGSNQPQHF
.,TRBV9,.,TRBJ1-2,TGTGCCAGCAGCGTAAGCGGTGGCTACACCTTC,CASSVSGGYTF
.,TRBV14,.,TRBJ1-6,TGTGCCAGCAGCCAGACAGGCAAAGGTTCACCCCTCCACTTT,CASSQTGKGSPLHF
once,TRBV18,.,TRBJ2-5,TGTGCCAGCTCACCAGGCCTGTTACAAGAGACCCAGTACTTC,CASSPGLLQETQYF
.,TRBV28,.,TRBJ2-1,TGTGCCAGCAGTCACCAGCGAGCTCCCTACAATGAGCAGTTCTTC,CASSHQRAPYNEQFF
once,TRBV19,.,TRBJ1-2,TGTGCCAGTAGTGCCCACCTGATCTATAACTATGGCTACACCTTC,CASSAHLIYNYGYTF
.,TRBV28,TRBD2,TRBJ2-3,TGTGCCAGCAGTCAGACTAGCGGGGGGGCTCGAGATACGCAGTATTTT,CASSQTSGGARDTQYF
.,TRBV4-3,.,TRBJ2-2,TGCGCCAGCAGCCAAGGCTCCGGGGGTGGAGCCGGGGAGCTGTTTTTT,CASSQGSGGGAGELFF
.,TRBV11-2,.,TRBJ2-5,TGTGCCAGCAGCTTAGAATGGCAGGACCAAGAGACCCAGTACTTC,CASSLEWQDQETQYF
few,TRBV10-1,.,TRBJ1-1,TGCGCCAGCAGTGAAAATATGAACACTGAAGCTTTCTTT,CASSENMNTEAFF
.,TRBV5-5,TRBD1,TRBJ1-2,TGTGCCAGCAGACAGACCGGGACAGGGAAAGGCTATGGCTACACCTTC,CASRQTGTGKGYGYTF
.,TRBV7-2,.,TRBJ1-3,TGTGCCAGCAGCTTAGCGTCCGGGAACACCATATATTTT,CASSLASGNTIYF
.,TRBV3-1/TRBV3-2,.,TRBJ1-1,TGTGCCAGCAGCCCGACAGCGCCCATGAACACTGAAGCTTTCTTT,CASSPTAPMNTEAFF
.,TRBV7-2,TRBD1,TRBJ1-2,TGTGCCAGCAGCTTAGTTTGGGACAGCTTAAACTATGGCTACACCTTC,CASSLVWDSLNYGYTF
.,TRBV11-2,.,TRBJ1-6,TGTGCCAGCAGCCCCTCCTCCTCTATAAGGGGATCACCCCTCCACTTT,CASSPSSSIRGSPLHF
once,TRBV7-9,.,TRBJ1-1,TGTGCCAGCAGCTTAGGGGACGACAGGCTTGAAGCTTTCTTT,CASSLGDDRLEAFF
.,TRBV19,.,TRBJ1-2,TGTGCCAGTAATATAGATGGGACTCGGGACTATGGCTACACCTTC,CASNIDGTRDYGYTF
once,TRBV19,.,TRBJ2-3,TGTGCCAGTAGCCCCTCGGGGGGCCAACCCCCAGATACGCAGTATTTT,CASSPSGGQPPDTQYF
.,TRBV3-1/TRBV3-2,.,TRBJ2-5,TGTGCCACCCCCCAGGGTGGCTCAGGCGGGACCCAGTACTTC,CATPQGGSGGTQYF
few,TRBV7-8,TRBD1,TRBJ1-5,TGTGCCAGCGGGACAGGGTTGCATCAGCCCCAGCATTTT,CASGTGLHQPQHF
.,TRBV5-8,TRBD1,TRBJ1-2,TGTGCCAGCAGCTTGAAGGGTGGGACAGCTAACTATGGCTACACCTTC,CASSLKGGTANYGYTF
.,TRBV14,TRBD2,TRBJ2-1,TGTGCCAGCAGAAAAAGCGGGGGGGCTTACAATGAGCAGTTCTTC,CASRKSGGAYNEQFF
.,TRBV27,.,TRBJ1-2,TGTGCCAGCAGTGAACGGGGGGGTGGCTACACCTTC,CASSERGGGYTF
.,TRBV19,TRBD1,TRBJ1-3,TGTGCCAGTAGTATTCCGGGACAGGGCGACTCCACCATATATTTT,CASSIPGQGDSTIYF
.,TRBV25-1,.,TRBJ2-2,TGTGCCAGCCTTCTGGGCGAAAACACCGGGGAGCTGTTTTTT,CASLLGENTGELFF
.,TRBV12-3/TRBV12-4,.,TRBJ1-2,TGTGCCAGCAGTTTTGGGGCGGGGGGCTACACCTTC,CASSFGAGGYTF
.,TRBV7-8,.,TRBJ2-3,TGTGCCAGCAGCTTATGGACTGAAAACACAGATACGCAGTATTTT,CASSLWTENTDTQYF
.,TRBV11-2,TRBD1,TRBJ1-2,TGTGCCAGCAGCTTGACCCCCCAAGGGGGCGCTCACTATGGCTACACCTTC,CASSLTPQGGAHYGYTF
.,TRBV16,.,TRBJ1-4,TGTGCCAGCAGCCGCGAGCGTTCTAATGAAAAACTGTTTTTT,CASSRERSNEKLFF
.,TRBV12-2,.,TRBJ1-2,TGTGCAAGTCGCGACGGGGTGGGCACACCACCTATTGGCTACACCTTC,CASRDGVGTPPIGYTF
.,TRBV2,TRBD1,TRBJ1-6,TGTGCCAGCAGTGAAGACAGGGGCGTCTCACCCCTCCACTTT,CASSEDRGVSPLHF
once,TRBV2,.,TRBJ2-3,TGTGCCAGCAGTCGCCGATACTCGACAGATACGCAGTATTTT,CASSRRYSTDTQYF